This is a list of T cell receptor beta chains from one sample in a study of T cells in Graves' hyperthyroidism and ophthalmopathy. One entry per CDR3 protein, called by TCRdb with MiXCR from the multiplex PCR reads. The repertoire holds around 430,000 distinct CDR3 sequences, with 14% to 15% as singletons. Specimen: blood. The receptors derive from a woman under 40 with Graves' hyperthyroidism. CDR3s include the opening cysteine and the closing phenylalanine or tryptophan. Each record gives: J gene, D gene, clone size, V gene, CDR3 protein, CDR3 DNA. The D gene is left open where the match is weak. Expanded clones get a size class; other rows say once, few or many, or leave the size out.

j_gene: TRBJ2-5
d_gene: TRBD2
abundance: .
v_gene: TRBV28
CDR3aa: CASSGGLAGGGKTQYF
CDR3nt: TGTGCCAGCAGCGGGGGACTAGCGGGAGGGGGAAAGACCCAGTACTTC

j_gene: TRBJ2-6
d_gene: .
abundance: .
v_gene: TRBV27
CDR3aa: CASSLGRGLRSGANVLTF
CDR3nt: TGTGCCAGCAGTTTGGGCAGAGGACTACGTTCTGGGGCCAACGTCCTGACTTTC

j_gene: TRBJ2-4
d_gene: TRBD2
abundance: many
v_gene: TRBV6-2/TRBV6-3
CDR3aa: CASSPTLAGVINIQYF
CDR3nt: TGTGCCAGCAGCCCAACACTAGCGGGAGTGATAAACATTCAGTACTTC

j_gene: TRBJ2-7
d_gene: .
abundance: .
v_gene: TRBV15
CDR3aa: CATSRDPGSNYEQYF
CDR3nt: TGTGCCACCAGCAGAGATCCAGGTTCTAACTACGAGCAGTACTTC

j_gene: TRBJ2-3
d_gene: .
abundance: many
v_gene: TRBV2
CDR3aa: CASSGLAGSPDTQYF
CDR3nt: TGTGCCAGCAGTGGGCTGGCGGGAAGCCCAGATACGCAGTATTTT

j_gene: TRBJ2-5
d_gene: TRBD1
abundance: few
v_gene: TRBV7-2
CDR3aa: CASSLERGRPETQYF
CDR3nt: TGTGCCAGCAGCTTAGAAAGGGGGCGCCCAGAGACCCAGTACTTC

j_gene: TRBJ1-2
d_gene: .
abundance: .
v_gene: TRBV14
CDR3aa: CASSLSFRKVGYTF
CDR3nt: TGTGCCAGCAGCCTCAGTTTTAGGAAGGTTGGCTACACCTTC

j_gene: TRBJ1-5
d_gene: .
abundance: many
v_gene: TRBV20-1
CDR3aa: CSARGKGNNQPQHF
CDR3nt: TGCAGTGCTAGAGGGAAAGGGAACAATCAGCCCCAGCATTTT

j_gene: TRBJ2-4
d_gene: .
abundance: many
v_gene: TRBV12-3/TRBV12-4
CDR3aa: CASSLGGSAKNIQYF
CDR3nt: TGTGCCAGCAGTTTAGGAGGCAGCGCCAAAAACATTCAGTACTTC

j_gene: TRBJ2-1
d_gene: .
abundance: many
v_gene: TRBV3-1
CDR3aa: CASSPSSGHPGDEQFF
CDR3nt: TGTGCCAGCAGCCCGTCGTCGGGACACCCCGGGGATGAGCAGTTCTTC

j_gene: TRBJ2-7
d_gene: .
abundance: many
v_gene: TRBV6-1
CDR3aa: CASTAGFPLGSYEQYF
CDR3nt: TGTGCCAGCACCGCGGGGTTCCCACTGGGCTCCTACGAGCAGTACTTC

j_gene: TRBJ1-1
d_gene: .
abundance: .
v_gene: TRBV9
CDR3aa: CASSVAGSLNTEAFF
CDR3nt: TGTGCCAGCAGCGTAGCTGGGTCACTGAACACTGAAGCTTTCTTT

j_gene: TRBJ2-5
d_gene: .
abundance: .
v_gene: TRBV5-1
CDR3aa: CASSARFQETQYF
CDR3nt: TGCGCCAGCAGCGCGAGGTTCCAAGAGACCCAGTACTTC

j_gene: TRBJ1-6
d_gene: .
abundance: many
v_gene: TRBV11-2
CDR3aa: CASSLGYQGREPLHF
CDR3nt: TGTGCCAGCAGCTTAGGGTACCAGGGTCGTGAGCCCCTCCACTTT

j_gene: TRBJ1-1
d_gene: .
abundance: many
v_gene: TRBV18
CDR3aa: CASSPPLLGNTEAFF
CDR3nt: TGTGCCAGCTCACCCCCCCTCCTCGGGAACACTGAAGCTTTCTTT

j_gene: TRBJ2-3
d_gene: .
abundance: many
v_gene: TRBV18
CDR3aa: CASSPPGTDTQYF
CDR3nt: TGTGCCAGCTCACCACCTGGCACAGATACGCAGTATTTT

j_gene: TRBJ2-2
d_gene: TRBD2
abundance: many
v_gene: TRBV3-1
CDR3aa: CASSQERKAGRPGELFF
CDR3nt: TGTGCCAGCAGCCAAGAACGAAAAGCGGGACGTCCCGGGGAGCTGTTTTTT

j_gene: TRBJ2-5
d_gene: .
abundance: few
v_gene: TRBV5-4
CDR3aa: CASSASGHQETQYF
CDR3nt: TGTGCCAGCAGCGCGAGCGGCCACCAAGAGACCCAGTACTTC

j_gene: TRBJ2-1
d_gene: .
abundance: many
v_gene: TRBV11-2
CDR3aa: CASSLSRTLRGNEQFF
CDR3nt: TGTGCCAGCAGCTTGAGTAGGACGTTGAGAGGGAATGAGCAGTTCTTC

j_gene: TRBJ1-5
d_gene: TRBD1
abundance: many
v_gene: TRBV2
CDR3aa: CASSLQGFGNQPQHF
CDR3nt: TGTGCCAGCAGCCTACAGGGGTTCGGCAATCAGCCCCAGCATTTT

j_gene: TRBJ1-6
d_gene: TRBD1
abundance: many
v_gene: TRBV28
CDR3aa: CASSSGQGSESPLHF
CDR3nt: TGTGCCAGCAGTTCGGGACAGGGATCGGAATCACCCCTCCACTTT

j_gene: TRBJ2-7
d_gene: TRBD1
abundance: many
v_gene: TRBV3-1
CDR3aa: CASSHPRSWDRTYEQYF
CDR3nt: TGTGCCAGCAGCCACCCCCGAAGTTGGGACAGAACCTACGAGCAGTACTTC

j_gene: TRBJ2-1
d_gene: TRBD2
abundance: many
v_gene: TRBV6-1
CDR3aa: CASRQTQRERGYNEQFF
CDR3nt: TGTGCCAGCAGACAGACTCAGCGGGAAAGGGGTTACAATGAGCAGTTCTTC